This passage covers 32 T cell receptor beta chains from one sample sequenced in a study of memory CD4+ T cells and cytomegalovirus serostatus. The sort gate was single viable CD3+CD4+CD8-CD45RO+ cells for memory CD4+ T cells. Sequencing used immunoSEQ multiplex PCR; TCRdb keeps in-frame clones, though not all of them. The sample carries approximately 65,000 clones, 75% to 80% recorded once. Sequences were obtained from memory CD4+ T cells from blood. The origin of the receptors is an adult in good health and CMV-seronegative.

The chain links TRBV12-1 to TRBJ2-7. TRBV12-1 counts as a pseudogene. The CDR3 runs 16 residues. In DNA, the CDR3 is TGTGCCAGCAGCTTCAGTGGCCAAGGGTCATCCTACGAGCAGTACTTC. Amino acids: CASSFSGQGSSYEQYF.

V is TRBV28 and J is TRBJ1-2, with TRBD1 matching 7 bases. The length of the CDR3 is 13 residues. Germline CDR1 is MDHEN and CDR2 is SYDVKM. V was clipped by 6 bases and J by 4 bases; unmatched bases: 5. The CDR3 DNA follows: TGTGCCAGCAGGACAGGGACTCTCTATGGCTACACCTTC. Translating gives CASRTGTLYGYTF.

This chain uses TRBV6-5 with TRBJ2-3; tentative D call: TRBD1 (5 bases). This CDR3 has 14 amino acids. The V end was cut by 4 bases, the J end by 2 bases, with 10 bases between. Germline V lookup: CDR1 MNHEY, CDR2 SVGAGI. The CDR3: CASSFDRTTDTQYF. CDR3 in DNA: TGTGCCAGCAGTTTCGACAGAACCACAGATACGCAGTATTTT.

J is TRBJ1-5 and V is TRBV30, with a possible D match to TRBD1 (6 bases). Trimming left V 0 bases short and J 2 bases short, with 11 bases between. Germline assignment: CDR1 GTSNPN and CDR2 SVGIG (reference sequence). The CDR3 sequence is 15 residues long. CDR3 sequence reads: CAWSVTGYGNQPQHF. CDR3 DNA: TGTGCCTGGAGTGTAACAGGGTATGGCAATCAGCCCCAGCATTTT.

The chain joins TRBV7-6 to TRBJ2-7, with 9 bases lining up with TRBD1. Unmatched junction bases numbered 7, after V lost 4 bases and J lost 3 bases. The CDR3 totals 15 residues. CDR1 is SGHVS, CDR2 FNYEAQ, per germline. CDR3 region: CASSSQGQGDYEQYF. CDR3 in DNA: TGTGCCAGCAGCTCCCAGGGACAGGGCGACTACGAGCAGTACTTC.

J is TRBJ2-1 and V is TRBV30; TRBD1 agrees at 7 bases. With 4 bases clipped from V and 2 bases from J, the junction kept 5 bases outside the gene matches. Germline V lookup: CDR1 GTSNPN, CDR2 SVGIG (reference sequence). This CDR3 spans 14 amino acids. The CDR3: CAWTKTGTYNEQFF. CDR3 coding DNA: TGTGCCTGGACCAAGACAGGGACCTACAATGAGCAGTTCTTC.

The V gene is TRBV19, the J gene TRBJ1-1, with unresolved D. The V end was cut by 3 bases, the J end by 0 bases, with 8 bases between. Looked up from germline, CDR1 is LNHDA and CDR2 is SQIVND (reference sequence). The CDR3 covers 14 residues. The CDR3 reads CASSISGLNTEAFF. The DNA for the CDR3 is TGTGCCAGTAGTATTTCCGGGTTGAACACTGAAGCTTTCTTT.

The genes are TRBV7-9 and TRBJ2-7, with D possibly TRBD1 on 6 matching bases. Germline-derived CDR1 and CDR2 are SEHNR and FQNEAQ (reference sequence). Trimming left V 6 bases short and J 3 bases short, with 27 bases between. This CDR3 comprises 18 residues. CDR3 DNA: TGTGCCAGCAGTTCCAAGGTTTCAGGGGCGCCCTCGGACTACGAGCAGTACTTC. Translating it yields CASSSKVSGAPSDYEQYF.

V and J are TRBV2 and TRBJ1-2; D possibly corresponds to TRBD1 (5 bases). The CDR3 consists of 13 residues. Per the germline V gene, CDR1 is SNHLY and CDR2 is FYNNEI. Deletions cut 3 bases from V and 4 bases from J, with 9 bases between. The CDR3 DNA is TGTGCCAGCAGTGACGAGGGGCGCTATGGCTACACCTTC. Translation gives CASSDEGRYGYTF.

This clone was seen just once. The junction departs from germline at one end; a sequencing error may be responsible. The chain combines TRBV30 with TRBJ2-6; TRBD1 matches at 8 bases. Germline V gene lookup returns CDR1 GTSNPN and CDR2 SVGIG (reference sequence). The CDR3 consists of 13 residues. In DNA, the CDR3 is TGTGCCTGGAGTGGAACAGGGGGCAACGTCCTGACTTTC. Amino acid sequence: CAWSGTGGNVLTF.

The V and J genes are TRBV4-2 and TRBJ2-5; D might be TRBD1 or TRBD2, each matching 5 bases. Trimming cost V 3 bases and J 2 bases, with 13 bases left between them. The CDR3 spans 15 residues. The germline V gene has CDR1 LGHNA and CDR2 YNFKEQ. CDR3 sequence reads: CASSHKRGTQETQYF. CDR3 DNA sequence: TGTGCCAGCAGCCATAAGAGGGGCACACAAGAGACCCAGTACTTC.

The chain links TRBV5-1 to TRBJ2-1, with 7 bases identical to TRBD2. Germline trimming cut 1 base from V and 2 bases from J; bases unmatched to any gene: 9. CDR3 length equals 17 residues. Per the germline V gene, CDR1 is SGHRS and CDR2 is YFSETQ. The CDR3 coding sequence is TGCGCCAGCAGCTTGTTGGGTGCTAGCGGAACCTACAATGAGCAGTTCTTC. Its translation is CASSLLGASGTYNEQFF.

The rearrangement joins TRBV7-2 to TRBJ1-4; D is undetermined. The germline V gene encodes CDR1 SGHTA and CDR2 FQGNSA. This CDR3 is built from 16 residues. V was shortened by 4 bases and J by 7 bases, with 19 bases between the two germline ends. The CDR3 DNA sequence: TGTGCCAGCAGCTCGGGTACAGCCTGGCAAGTTGAAAAACTGTTTTTT. Translated: CASSSGTAWQVEKLFF.

The V and J genes are TRBV7-9 and TRBJ2-3; 8 nucleotides agree with TRBD2. This CDR3 region has 16 residues. Trimming took 2 bases from V and 1 from J; bases not matched to a gene: 5. Germline V gene sequence: CDR1 SEHNR, CDR2 FQNEAQ (reference sequence). The CDR3: CASSLLTGGGTDTQYF. CDR3 nucleotide sequence: TGTGCCAGCAGCTTACTTACGGGGGGGGGCACAGATACGCAGTATTTT.

The chain recombines TRBV28 with TRBJ1-2; 9 bases match TRBD1. Germline CDR1 is MDHEN and CDR2 is SYDVKM. V shed 5 bases and J 5 bases; nucleotides not matched to a gene: 6. CDR3 length equals 14 residues. CDR3 in amino acids: CASSNRTGVYGYTF. The CDR3 DNA reads TGTGCCAGCAGTAATAGGACAGGGGTTTATGGCTACACCTTC.

The gene calls are TRBV6-6 and TRBJ1-1, with a tentative D call TRBD1 (6 bases). CDR1 is MNHNY and CDR2 is SVGAGI in the germline V gene (reference sequence). V was shortened by 1 base and J by 3 bases, with 12 bases between the two germline ends. The CDR3 is made up of 15 amino acids. The CDR3 DNA is TGTGCCAGCAGTTACTACAGGGCGGCGGACACTGAAGCTTTCTTT. It specifies CASSYYRAADTEAFF.

The J gene is TRBJ2-2, the V gene TRBV18; D is perhaps TRBD2 (5 bases). CDR1 and CDR2 from the germline V gene are KGHSH and LQKENI. V was cut by 8 bases and J by 4 bases, with 14 bases left in between. The CDR3 is 14 amino acids. CDR3 DNA: TGTGCCAGCATTCAGGCAGGAGGCACCGGGGAGCTGTTTTTT. Translating it yields CASIQAGGTGELFF.

This clone was seen once. The genes are TRBV5-4 and TRBJ2-7; D perhaps matches TRBD2 (6 bases). Trimming took off 4 bases at V and 7 bases at J, with 21 bases between the two ends. This CDR3 spans 15 amino acids. The germline V gene encodes CDR1 SGHNT and CDR2 YYREEE (reference sequence). In DNA, the CDR3 is TGTGCCAGCAGCCTCCGGATCAGGGACTCGTGGGAGCAGTACTTC. Encoded protein: CASSLRIRDSWEQYF.

The chain joins TRBV28 to TRBJ1-2, with TRBD1 as a possible D gene (5 bases). In germline, CDR1 is MDHEN, CDR2 SYDVKM. Between the trimmed V and J ends, which lost 10 bases and 5 bases, there was a span of 17 bases. CDR3 length: 13 amino acids. The CDR3 sequence is CAISGGGRYGYTF. CDR3 in DNA: TGTGCCATCTCGGGGGGGGGAAGGTATGGCTACACCTTC.

The rearrangement uses TRBV6-1 and TRBJ2-3; weak D call: TRBD1 (5 bases). CDR3 length equals 13 residues. The V end was cut by 2 bases, the J end by 4 bases, with 7 bases between. Germline CDR1 MNHNS, CDR2 SASEGT. CDR3 nucleotides: TGTGCCAGCAGTGAATTAGGGGCAGATACGCAGTATTTT. It is translated as CASSELGADTQYF.

The chain has TRBV6-1 and TRBJ2-7; the D is unclear. Looked up from germline, CDR1 is MNHNS and CDR2 is SASEGT. The CDR3 consists of 15 residues. With 7 bases removed from V and 1 base from J, the gap between germline ends came to 17 bases. CDR3 nucleotide sequence: TGTGCCAGCAAAAGAGTGTCGGATTATTCCTACGAGCAGTACTTC. This encodes CASKRVSDYSYEQYF.

J is TRBJ2-1 and V is TRBV29-1, with 8 bases matching TRBD2. The germline V gene has CDR1 SQVTM and CDR2 ANQGSEA. Unmatched junction bases numbered 13, after V lost 6 bases and J lost 9 bases. The CDR3 covers 14 residues. The DNA of the CDR3 is TGCAGCGTGGGCATAGCGGGAATCAGAAGTGAGCAGTTCTTC. This gives the protein CSVGIAGIRSEQFF.

This clone was counted many times. The chain uses TRBV6-6 and TRBJ1-1; D not certain. Germline V CDR1 and CDR2: MNHNY, SVGAGI (reference sequence). CDR3 length: 10 residues. V dropped 8 bases and J dropped 4 bases, with 5 bases sitting between them. The DNA for the CDR3 is TGTGCCAGCGTCGGCACTGAAGCTTTCTTT. It encodes CASVGTEAFF.

The chain joins TRBV2 to TRBJ1-2; TRBD1 is a possible D gene (6 bases). CDR3 size: 13 residues. Germline V CDR1 and CDR2: SNHLY, FYNNEI. V lost 5 bases and J 1 base, leaving 8 bases between the germline ends. The chain's CDR3 is CASSQQGNYGYTF. CDR3 bases: TGTGCCAGCAGTCAACAGGGTAACTATGGCTACACCTTC.

The rearrangement links TRBV7-6 to TRBJ1-1; D possibly corresponds to TRBD1 (5 bases). The germline V gene encodes CDR1 SGHVS and CDR2 FNYEAQ. There are 15 residues in the CDR3. With 2 bases removed from V and 1 base from J, the gap between germline ends came to 11 bases. For the CDR3, the DNA is TGTGCCAGCAGCTTACTCCAGGGTGGGAACACTGAAGCTTTCTTT. This encodes CASSLLQGGNTEAFF.

This clone was seen a few times. The chain combines TRBV11-3 with TRBJ1-1; 7 bases fit TRBD1. This CDR3 region has 15 residues. The V gene's germline CDR1 is SGHNT and CDR2 YENEEA. V lost 2 bases, J lost 3 bases, and 6 bases stayed unmatched. The CDR3 nucleotides read TGTGCCAGCAGCTTATCCACCGACAGGGACACTGAAGCTTTCTTT. Translating gives CASSLSTDRDTEAFF. Supplemented by reference TRBV11-3 and TRBJ1-1, the full variable domain reads EAGVVQSPRYKIIEKKQPVAFWCNPISGHNTLYWYLQNLGQGPELLIRYENEEAVDDSQLPKDRFSAERLKGVDSTLKIQPAELGDSAVYLCASSLSTDRDTEAFFGQGTRLTVV.

The chain uses TRBV15 and TRBJ2-2; 7 nucleotides match TRBD2. The germline V gene has CDR1 LNHNV and CDR2 YYDKDF (reference sequence). Trimming cost V 0 bases and J 1 base; bases outside gene matches: 8. The CDR3 contains 18 residues. The CDR3 loop reads CATSRDLGRGGNTGELFF. The CDR3 DNA follows: TGTGCCACCAGCAGAGATTTGGGGAGGGGCGGGAACACCGGGGAGCTGTTTTTT.

This chain joins TRBV30 and TRBJ1-6; the match to TRBD1 covers 7 bases. Germline trimming cut 4 bases from V and 7 bases from J; bases unmatched to any gene: 7. CDR3 length equals 14 residues. Per the germline V gene, CDR1 is GTSNPN and CDR2 is SVGIG (reference sequence). The CDR3 protein is CAWNRDSRNSPLHF. The CDR3 region has the DNA TGTGCCTGGAATCGGGACAGCCGAAATTCACCCCTCCACTTT.

The rearrangement uses TRBV20-1 and TRBJ1-1, with D unresolved. Trimming took off 5 bases at V and 12 bases at J, with 16 bases between the two ends. CDR3 length equals 11 residues. Germline CDR1 and CDR2: DFQATT and SNEGSKA (reference sequence). As DNA, the CDR3 is TGCAGTGCTCTCGGCGCGGGCAAATCTTTCTTT. Its protein is CSALGAGKSFF.

This rearrangement joins TRBV5-6 to TRBJ1-2; D not certain. The V end was cut by 1 base, the J end by 5 bases, with 12 bases between. CDR3 size: 14 residues. Germline V gene lookup returns CDR1 SGHDT and CDR2 YYEEEE. In DNA form, the CDR3 reads TGTGCCAGCAGCTTGCCTCAGACCTTATATGGCTACACCTTC. Residues: CASSLPQTLYGYTF.

The chain uses TRBV29-1 and TRBJ1-1; D possibly corresponds to TRBD1 (6 bases). V was shortened by 7 bases and J by 1 base, with 10 bases between the two germline ends. The CDR3 length is 12 residues. CDR1 and CDR2 (germline): SQVTM, ANQGSEA. The CDR3 DNA reads as TGCAGCGGTGTGACAGGGAACACTGAAGCTTTCTTT. It is translated as CSGVTGNTEAFF.

This clone has just one count. V is TRBV29-1 and J is TRBJ2-5; D uncertain. V was trimmed by 7 bases and J by 3 bases, leaving 12 bases between them. The CDR3 spans 12 residues. Per the germline V gene, CDR1 is SQVTM and CDR2 is ANQGSEA. CDR3 in amino acids: CSARASEETQYF. The CDR3 DNA is TGCAGCGCCCGTGCCAGCGAAGAGACCCAGTACTTC.